This T cell receptor (beta chain) was retrieved from a study of shared clonotypes between healthy human individuals. The CDR3 consists of 14 residues. The germline V gene has CDR1 GTSNPN and CDR2 SVGIG (reference sequence). Trimming at V came to 0 bases and at J to 4 bases, leaving 3 bases not matched to a gene. TCRdb's table, derived via immunoSEQ multiplex PCR, lists solely in-frame clones and lacks some. The table includes some 2.4 million clones, over 85% detected once. General study findings and limits: The study's rarefaction showed incomplete sorted-subset sequencing despite large depth. In general, naive subsets displayed greater estimated richness than memory subsets did.

As for this clone: Its antigen is as yet unknown.

This rearrangement joins TRBV30 to TRBJ2-7; 10 bases agree with TRBD2. The receptor was derived from a man aged 18 to 30 in good health. Some clones in this sample may be carry-over from other donors' samples. Sequenced material: naive CD4+ T cells from PBMCs. Subset here: CD45RA+ positively selected. The CDR3 protein is CAWSVTSGKYEQYF. CDR3 nucleotide sequence: TGTGCCTGGAGTGTAACTAGCGGGAAATACGAGCAGTACTTC.